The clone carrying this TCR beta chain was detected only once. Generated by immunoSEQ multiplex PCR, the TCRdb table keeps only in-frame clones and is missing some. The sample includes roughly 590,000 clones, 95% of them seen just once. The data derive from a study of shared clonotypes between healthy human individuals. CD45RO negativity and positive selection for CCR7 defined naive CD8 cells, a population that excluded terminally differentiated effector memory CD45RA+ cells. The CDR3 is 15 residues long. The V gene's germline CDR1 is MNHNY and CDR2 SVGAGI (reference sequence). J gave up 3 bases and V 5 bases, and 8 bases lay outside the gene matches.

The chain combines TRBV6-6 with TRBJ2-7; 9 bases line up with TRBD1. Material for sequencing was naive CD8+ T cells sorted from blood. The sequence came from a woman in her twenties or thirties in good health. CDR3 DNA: TGTGCCAGCAGTGGGGACAGGGAGGCCGTCTACGAGCAGTACTTC. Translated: CASSGDREAVYEQYF.